These 21 T cell receptor beta chains came from one sample sequenced in a study of T cells in Graves' hyperthyroidism and ophthalmopathy (dated by TCRdb to about 2019). The library was prepared using multiplex PCR. This sample was sequenced with an Illumina HiSeq 2000. The TCR beta CDR3 regions were amplified from RNA transcripts. The TCR CDR3 was subjected to a first round of RT-PCR using the HTBI primer set and the Qiagen OneStep RT-PCR kit. Starting from the raw public reads, TCRdb applied fastp trimming at Q25, assembled clones with MiXCR and retained in-frame beta chains. Identical CDR3 proteins give one entry, which carries the most common genes and DNA. This sample gives nearly 600,000 distinct CDR3 sequences in total; 14% of them show up just once. The top ten clones comprise 5.5% to 7.5% of the sample. Sequenced input: blood. The receptors originated from a woman in her 30s with Graves' hyperthyroidism that later progressed to Graves' ophthalmopathy.

This clonotype was recorded many times. The genes are TRBV2 and TRBJ1-5; D ambiguous. V dropped 6 bases and J dropped 4 bases, with 13 bases sitting between them. The length of the CDR3 is 14 residues. Germline CDR1 is SNHLY and CDR2 is FYNNEI. The CDR3 nucleotides read TGTGCCAGCAGCGACGGACTGGTTAATCAGCCCCAGCATTTT. It is translated as CASSDGLVNQPQHF.

This clonotype occurred a few times. This rearrangement joins TRBV9 to TRBJ2-7, with D perhaps TRBD1 or TRBD2 (5 bases each). Germline CDR1 is SGDLS and CDR2 is YYNGEE. Trimming removed 0 bases at V and 2 bases at J, with 18 bases between. The CDR3 extends over 17 amino acids. The CDR3 DNA sequence: TGTGCCAGCAGCGTAGAGGGGACCTTAGCCCAAACCTACGAGCAGTACTTC. Residues: CASSVEGTLAQTYEQYF.

This clonotype was seen a few times. The V and J genes are TRBV30 and TRBJ1-3; D is unresolved. CDR1 and CDR2 from the germline V gene are GTSNPN and SVGIG (reference sequence). The CDR3 is made up of 16 amino acids. V was cut by 1 base and J by 0 bases, with 13 bases left in between. The CDR3 bases are TGTGCCTGGAGTGGAGGAATGAAAAGCTCTGGAAACACCATATATTTT. This translates into CAWSGGMKSSGNTIYF.

This clonotype was found a few times. This chain connects TRBV27 to TRBJ2-7; D is undetermined. Trimming removed 3 bases from V and 5 bases from J, with 8 bases in between. The CDR3 covers 12 residues. Germline-derived CDR1 and CDR2 are MNHEY and SMNVEV (reference sequence). CDR3 in amino acids: CASSLKTDEQYF. DNA of the CDR3: TGTGCCAGCAGTTTGAAGACGGACGAGCAGTACTTC.

Many counts were recorded for this clonotype. This rearrangement joins TRBV27 to TRBJ2-3; D call uncertain. Trimming stripped 3 bases from V and 2 bases from J, with 6 bases between. Germline lookup yields CDR1 MNHEY and CDR2 SMNVEV (reference sequence). The CDR3 extends over 13 amino acids. This CDR3 reads CASSLEATDTQYF. In nucleotides, the CDR3 is TGTGCCAGCAGTTTGGAAGCCACAGATACGCAGTATTTT.

This clonotype was observed at least ten times. The chain has TRBV3-1 and TRBJ2-7; 14 nucleotides agree with TRBD2. The ends lost 2 bases at V and 9 bases at J; junction bases unmatched: 6. The CDR3 is 15 residues long. Germline V gives CDR1 LGHDT, CDR2 YNNKEL (reference sequence). The CDR3 loop reads CASSQFGTSGRGQYF. The CDR3 region has the DNA TGTGCCAGCAGCCAATTCGGGACTAGCGGGAGAGGGCAGTACTTC.

Ten or more counts support this clonotype. The chain is built from TRBV27 and TRBJ1-2; D remains ambiguous. The length of the CDR3 is 15 residues. The V end was cut by 7 bases, the J end by 2 bases, with 17 bases between. Germline V lookup: CDR1 MNHEY, CDR2 SMNVEV (reference sequence). CDR3 DNA: TGTGCCAGCACCTCGCGCGGCACCGAAAACTATGGCTACACCTTC. Protein: CASTSRGTENYGYTF.

This chain links TRBV28 with TRBJ2-1, with D unclear. The CDR3 length is 16 residues. Germline CDR1 and CDR2: MDHEN and SYDVKM. V was cut by 4 bases and J by 0 bases, with 13 bases left in between. The CDR3 spells CASSSRNGNSYNEQFF. The CDR3 region has the DNA TGTGCCAGCAGTTCGAGAAACGGCAACTCCTACAATGAGCAGTTCTTC. Filled out from reference TRBV28 and TRBJ2-1, the complete variable domain reads DVKVTQSSRYLVKRTGEKVFLECVQDMDHENMFWYRQDPGLGLRLIYFSYDVKMKEKGDIPEGYSVSREKKERFSLILESASTNQTSMYLCASSSRNGNSYNEQFFGPGTRLTVL.

This clonotype showed up many times. The rearrangement uses TRBV12-3 or TRBV12-4 and TRBJ1-2, with 8 bases lining up with TRBD1. With 5 bases clipped from V and 4 bases from J, the junction kept 6 bases outside the gene matches. The CDR3 sequence is 14 residues long. In nucleotides, the CDR3 is TGTGCCAGCAGTCGACAGGGGATCTCCTATGGCTACACCTTC. Translation gives CASSRQGISYGYTF.

There are many counts of this clonotype. J is TRBJ2-1 and V is TRBV4-2; 9 bases map to TRBD2. The CDR3 runs 16 residues. Trimming at V came to 1 base and at J to 6 bases, leaving 7 bases not matched to a gene. Germline assignment: CDR1 LGHNA and CDR2 YNFKEQ. For the CDR3, the DNA is TGTGCCAGCAGCCAAGGAGCGGGAGGATCTCTCAATGAGCAGTTCTTC. It yields the protein CASSQGAGGSLNEQFF.

This clonotype was detected a few times. The chain's CDR3 is CASSGNGRIGSYEQYF. Written as DNA, the CDR3 is TGTGCCAGCAGTGGTAACGGACGGATCGGGTCGTACGAGCAGTACTTC. The chain employs TRBV6-1 and TRBJ2-7, with no clear D. Germline CDR1 MNHNS, CDR2 SASEGT. The CDR3 runs to 16 residues. V was clipped by 4 bases and J by 4 bases, with 20 bases between them.

The sample holds many counts of this clonotype. The J gene is TRBJ2-1, the V gene TRBV6-1; 7 bases agree with TRBD1. Trimming removed 7 bases from V and 4 bases from J; junction bases left unmatched: 16. Germline V gene sequence: CDR1 MNHNS, CDR2 SASEGT. CDR3 length equals 17 residues. As DNA, the CDR3 is TGTGCCAGCAACCTACTATTGGGACAGTTAATTTACAATGAGCAGTTCTTC. Protein: CASNLLLGQLIYNEQFF.

This clonotype was seen many times. The chain has TRBV4-1 and TRBJ2-7, with TRBD2 matching 7 bases. Unmatched junction bases numbered 5, after V lost 1 base and J lost 2 bases. CDR3 size: 15 residues. Germline CDR1 and CDR2: MGHRA and YSYEKL. CDR3 nucleotides: TGCGCCAGCAGCCAAGCTAGCGGAATCGCCTACGAGCAGTACTTC. This codes for CASSQASGIAYEQYF.

The CDR3 spells CASSLTTQGMGTEAFF. As DNA, the CDR3 is TGTGCCAGCAGCTTAACCACCCAGGGGATGGGCACTGAAGCTTTCTTT. The V gene is TRBV11-2, the J gene TRBJ1-1, with D maybe TRBD1 (6 bases). CDR1 SGHAT and CDR2 FQNNGV come from the germline V gene. This CDR3 has 16 residues. The V and J ends lost 2 bases and 4 bases respectively, with 17 bases between them.

In this sample, this clonotype turned up many times. The CDR3 nucleotides read TGTGCCAGCAGCTCAGGACTAGCGAACAATGAGCAGTTCTTC. Translation gives CASSSGLANNEQFF. This rearrangement joins TRBV7-2 to TRBJ2-1; 9 nucleotides agree with TRBD2. This CDR3 is 14 amino acids long. Germline trimming cut 4 bases from V and 5 bases from J; bases unmatched to any gene: 3. Germline-derived CDR1 and CDR2 are SGHTA and FQGNSA.

This clonotype has ten or more counts. The rearrangement links TRBV5-6 to TRBJ1-2, with TRBD1 matching over 9 bases. V was pared by 2 bases and J by 4 bases, with 6 bases of the junction left unmatched. Per the germline V gene, CDR1 is SGHDT and CDR2 is YYEEEE. The CDR3 is 15 residues long. The CDR3 loop is CASSFYSTGGYGYTF. The CDR3 DNA reads as TGTGCCAGCAGCTTCTACTCGACAGGGGGCTATGGCTACACCTTC.

The rearrangement joins TRBV2 to TRBJ1-2; possibly TRBD1 for D (6 bases). The V end lost 7 bases, the J end lost 8 bases, and 20 bases lay between the germline ends. The CDR3 contains 14 residues. Germline V gives CDR1 SNHLY, CDR2 FYNNEI. CDR3 region: CASIFDRSAGGYTF. The CDR3 DNA reads TGTGCCAGCATCTTCGACAGGAGCGCTGGCGGCTACACCTTC.

The CDR3 is CASRAGGPGELFF. Written as DNA, the CDR3 is TGTGCCAGCAGGGCCGGGGGCCCCGGGGAGCTGTTTTTT. The chain employs TRBV6-1 and TRBJ2-2, with D possibly being TRBD1 or TRBD2 (6 bases each). Germline lookup yields CDR1 MNHNS and CDR2 SASEGT. Between the trimmed V and J ends, which lost 6 bases and 6 bases, there was a span of 11 bases. The CDR3 consists of 13 residues.

On this clonotype: At one boundary the junction diverges from the germline segment, which might be a read error. The V and J genes are TRBV27 and TRBJ1-2; possibly TRBD1 for D (5 bases). Germline CDR1 and CDR2: MNHEY and SMNVEV (reference sequence). CDR3 length equals 15 residues. This CDR3 reads CDSSRDLETAYGYTF. The CDR3 DNA reads as TGTGACAGCAGTCGCGATCTCGAGACAGCTTATGGCTACACCTTC.

This clonotype was picked up a small number of times. The chain couples TRBV7-9 to TRBJ2-1; TRBD1 agrees at 8 bases. The length of the CDR3 is 15 residues. Germline V gene sequence: CDR1 SEHNR, CDR2 FQNEAQ (reference sequence). With V trimmed by 3 bases and J by 8 bases, 9 bases remained unmatched. The CDR3 nucleotides are TGTGCCAGCAGCTTTGCGCAGGGGGCTGGGGATGAGCAGTTCTTC. As protein: CASSFAQGAGDEQFF.

This clonotype was seen ten or more times. CDR3 region: CASSGTGGPEEAFF. The CDR3 DNA reads TGTGCCAGCAGCGGAACAGGGGGACCAGAGGAAGCTTTCTTT. The rearrangement uses TRBV11-2 and TRBJ1-1; the match to TRBD1 covers 8 bases. The CDR3 is 14 residues long. J lost 8 bases, V lost 5 bases, and 10 bases had no gene match. Germline V gene data show CDR1 as SGHAT and CDR2 as FQNNGV.